Below are 23 T cell receptor beta chains sequenced from a single sample in a study of blood T cell repertoires in COVID-19. Using immunoSEQ multiplex PCR, the repertoire was profiled, and TCRdb retains in-frame clones only, with some absent. The table records around 200,000 clones, 65% to 90% of them present only once. Material for sequencing was peripheral blood. Receptors originate from a man aged 45-65 years with acute or convalescent COVID-19.

The V and J genes are TRBV5-4 and TRBJ2-5; possible D gene TRBD1, 6 bases. This CDR3 is 13 amino acids long. The V gene's germline CDR1 is SGHNT and CDR2 YYREEE (reference sequence). The germline V and J ends were trimmed by 1 base and 5 bases, with 9 bases remaining between them. CDR3 in DNA: TGTGCCAGCAGCTTGAACAGGGAGGAGACCCAGTACTTC. Its protein product is CASSLNREETQYF.

The V call is TRBV11-2, the J call TRBJ1-2; D might be TRBD1 (6 bases). V gave up 6 bases and J gave up 3 bases, with 11 bases separating them. The V gene's germline CDR1 is SGHAT and CDR2 FQNNGV. The CDR3 extends over 13 amino acids. The CDR3 sequence: CASSQGWDYGYTF. CDR3 DNA: TGTGCCAGCAGTCAGGGGTGGGACTATGGCTACACCTTC.

This chain uses TRBV6-2 or TRBV6-3 with TRBJ2-5, with 12 bases fitting TRBD2. The V gene's germline CDR1 is MNHEY and CDR2 SVGEGT. The CDR3 covers 18 residues. V shed 2 bases, J shed 5 bases, and the junction held 12 bases outside the gene matches. CDR3 bases: TGTGCCAGCAGTTACGTCCTAGCGGGGGGGCTCGATGTGGAGACCCAGTACTTC. Translated: CASSYVLAGGLDVETQYF.

This chain uses TRBV5-1 with TRBJ2-7; D possibly corresponds to TRBD1 (6 bases). Trimming removed 0 bases from V and 2 bases from J, with 12 bases in between. Germline V gene data show CDR1 as SGHRS and CDR2 as YFSETQ. The CDR3 is 15 amino acids. CDR3 DNA: TGCGCCAGCAGCTTGGGCCAGGGGATCCCCTACGAGCAGTACTTC. As protein: CASSLGQGIPYEQYF.

The chain carries TRBV6-4 and TRBJ2-1, with D possibly matching TRBD1 (5 bases). The germline V gene encodes CDR1 MRHNA and CDR2 SNTAGT. This CDR3 contains 12 residues. The V end was cut by 4 bases, the J end by 4 bases, with 5 bases between. The CDR3 DNA is TGTGCCAGCAGTGGACAGTACAATGAGCAGTTCTTC. This sequence encodes CASSGQYNEQFF.

The chain links TRBV7-9 to TRBJ2-7, with TRBD1 identical over 10 bases. CDR3 length equals 19 residues. Germline CDR1 is SEHNR and CDR2 is FQNEAQ (reference sequence). Trimming at V came to 2 bases and at J to 1 base, leaving 14 bases not matched to a gene. The CDR3 spells CASSLRGETGGVWSYEQYF. The DNA of the CDR3 is TGTGCCAGCAGCTTAAGGGGTGAGACAGGGGGCGTATGGTCCTACGAGCAGTACTTC. Looking up the rest from reference TRBV7-9 and TRBJ2-7 gives the full variable domain: DTGVSQNPRHKITKRGQNVTFRCDPISEHNRLYWYRQTLGQGPEFLTYFQNEAQLEKSRLLSDRFSAERPKGSFSTLEIQRTEQGDSAMYLCASSLRGETGGVWSYEQYFGPGTRLTVT.

On this clone: Its ends do not fully match the called genes, so a read error is possible. This chain connects TRBV2 to TRBJ1-1, with D possibly being TRBD1 (6 bases). Germline CDR1 is SNHLY and CDR2 is FYNNEI. This CDR3 has 12 amino acids. The CDR3 nucleotides are TGTGCCAGCAGCCAGGGGAACCCTGAAGCTTTCTTT. As protein: CASSQGNPEAFF.

The J gene is TRBJ1-2, the V gene TRBV5-1; 8 bases map to TRBD1. Trimming cost V 4 bases and J 4 bases; bases outside gene matches: 6. The CDR3 is 14 residues long. Germline values: CDR1 SGHRS, CDR2 YFSETQ. CDR3 sequence: CASSLPDRGYGYTF. Here the CDR3 DNA reads TGCGCCAGCAGCCTACCCGACAGGGGCTATGGCTACACCTTC.

The chain recombines TRBV6-5 with TRBJ1-2; the D gene is possibly TRBD1 (5 bases). This CDR3 contains 14 residues. Trimming left V 7 bases short and J 4 bases short, with 16 bases between. Germline V gene data show CDR1 as MNHEY and CDR2 as SVGAGI. The chain's CDR3 is CASKVWQGTYGYTF. DNA of the CDR3: TGTGCCAGCAAGGTTTGGCAGGGCACCTATGGCTACACCTTC.

V gene TRBV11-2 combines with J gene TRBJ2-7; 8 bases map to TRBD1. CDR1 is SGHAT and CDR2 is FQNNGV in the germline V gene. The CDR3 sequence is 16 residues long. J gave up 2 bases and V 5 bases, and 11 bases lay outside the gene matches. The CDR3 reads CASSRYRDRQAYEQYF. The CDR3 bases are TGTGCCAGCAGCCGATACCGGGACAGGCAGGCCTACGAGCAGTACTTC.

This chain uses TRBV11-2 with TRBJ2-6; perhaps TRBD1 as D (5 bases). Per germline, CDR1 SGHAT and CDR2 FQNNGV. The CDR3 totals 15 residues. V was trimmed by 5 bases and J by 4 bases, leaving 12 bases between them. Written as DNA, the CDR3 is TGTGCCAGCAGCCTTTGGGGCTCCGGGGCCAACGTCCTGACTTTC. Amino acid sequence: CASSLWGSGANVLTF.

The CDR3 DNA follows: TGCGCCAGCAGCTTCGGGACAGACTTTCACGAGCAGTACTTC. Translated: CASSFGTDFHEQYF. The chain is built from TRBV5-1 and TRBJ2-7; 7 positions match TRBD1. The V gene's germline CDR1 is SGHRS and CDR2 YFSETQ. CDR3 length: 14 amino acids. With 2 bases clipped from V and 5 bases from J, the junction kept 7 bases outside the gene matches.

The CDR3 nucleotides are TGTGCCAGCAGGCCCGGGACAGGGCGCCGCACAGATACGCAGTATTTT. Protein: CASRPGTGRRTDTQYF. The chain recombines TRBV11-2 with TRBJ2-3; 9 positions agree with TRBD1. Germline V gene data show CDR1 as SGHAT and CDR2 as FQNNGV. The V and J ends lost 6 bases and 1 base, in that order; junction bases with no gene match: 8. CDR3 length: 16 amino acids.

This sequence joins TRBV20-1 and TRBJ1-2; D remains unclear. The CDR3 is 11 amino acids. Deletions cut 5 bases from V and 4 bases from J, with 8 bases between. Looked up from germline, CDR1 is DFQATT and CDR2 is SNEGSKA (reference sequence). CDR3 loop: CSALLFYGYTF. The CDR3 nucleotides read TGCAGTGCTCTCCTATTCTATGGCTACACCTTC.

V is TRBV14 and J is TRBJ1-6, with D maybe TRBD1 (6 bases). Trimming took off 3 bases at V and 6 bases at J, with 12 bases between the two ends. CDR3 length: 15 amino acids. CDR1 is SGHDN and CDR2 is FVKESK in the germline V gene. The CDR3 DNA reads as TGTGCCAGCAGCCAGGGGACATTAAGTAATTCACCCCTCCACTTT. Amino acids: CASSQGTLSNSPLHF.

The chain recombines TRBV7-8 with TRBJ2-1, with D possibly being TRBD2 (5 bases). V was clipped by 6 bases and J by 0 bases, with 12 bases between them. Per germline, CDR1 SGHVS and CDR2 FQNEAQ. The CDR3 consists of 15 residues. CDR3 sequence: CASSFSEISYNEQFF. CDR3 nucleotides: TGTGCCAGCAGTTTTAGCGAAATCTCCTACAATGAGCAGTTCTTC.

The chain uses TRBV18 and TRBJ1-1, with TRBD1 matching over 11 bases. Germline trimming cut 2 bases from V and 4 bases from J; bases unmatched to any gene: 3. The CDR3 runs 15 residues. Germline values: CDR1 KGHSH, CDR2 LQKENI. CDR3 bases: TGTGCCAGCTCACCAGAGGGACAGGGGGGCACTGAAGCTTTCTTT. This gives the protein CASSPEGQGGTEAFF.

This clone was observed a handful of times. This chain uses TRBV3-1 (or the pseudogene TRBV3-2) with TRBJ1-5; 7 nucleotides align to TRBD1. This CDR3 comprises 15 residues. V shed 5 bases and J 0 bases; nucleotides not matched to a gene: 4. Germline loops: CDR1 LGHDT, CDR2 YNNKEL (reference sequence). CDR3 in amino acids: CASSKGQTSNQPQHF. The CDR3, as DNA: TGTGCCAGCAGCAAGGGACAGACTAGCAATCAGCCCCAGCATTTT.

V and J are TRBV6-1 and TRBJ1-6; no clear D gene. The CDR3 is 14 amino acids. Germline V gives CDR1 MNHNS, CDR2 SASEGT. The V and J ends lost 2 bases and 9 bases respectively, with 11 bases between them. The CDR3 region is CASSELGTGSPLHF. The CDR3 DNA reads as TGTGCCAGCAGTGAATTGGGCACCGGTTCACCCCTCCACTTT.

The chain recombines TRBV7-9 with TRBJ1-4, with 7 bases fitting TRBD1. Germline V gene lookup returns CDR1 SEHNR and CDR2 FQNEAQ (reference sequence). This CDR3 has 15 residues. Germline trimming cut 1 base from V and 7 bases from J; bases unmatched to any gene: 6. This CDR3 is CASSLDRGTVEKLFF. CDR3 bases: TGTGCCAGCAGCTTAGACAGGGGAACGGTTGAAAAACTGTTTTTT.

The genes are TRBV21-1 and TRBJ1-2; TRBD1 reflects the table's D call only, with no check against the DNA. TRBV21-1 is deemed a pseudogene. CDR3 length: 18 residues. The CDR3 coding sequence is TGTGCCAGCAGCAAAGAAAGCTCAGGGCAGCCTTTTAGCTATGGCTACACCTTC. It is translated as CASSKESSGQPFSYGYTF.

The J gene is TRBJ1-3, the V gene TRBV30; D call uncertain. V was trimmed by 1 base and J by 0 bases, leaving 7 bases between them. This CDR3 has 14 residues. Germline assignment: CDR1 GTSNPN and CDR2 SVGIG (reference sequence). CDR3 protein: CAWSAHYSGNTIYF. The CDR3 coding sequence is TGTGCCTGGAGTGCCCACTACTCTGGAAACACCATATATTTT.

The rearrangement links TRBV30 to TRBJ1-5; 10 positions match TRBD1. Germline loops: CDR1 GTSNPN, CDR2 SVGIG (reference sequence). J was trimmed by 3 bases and V by 3 bases; bases with no gene match: 5. This CDR3 is built from 15 residues. The CDR3 DNA reads TGTGCCTGGAGCTTTGACAGGGGGCTCAATCAGCCCCAGCATTTT. Translating gives CAWSFDRGLNQPQHF.